The 13 T cell receptor beta chains listed next were all sequenced from one sample in a study of identical twins. TCRdb recomputed calls from the 5' RACE reads with MiXCR, one row per CDR3 protein. The data hold approximately 500,000 distinct CDR3 sequences, with about 15% observed a single time. This sample was also put to use in a study of yellow fever vaccine responses in identical twins.

Sequencing was carried out using CD4+ T cells sorted from blood. Source of these receptors: a woman under 30 in good health.

The J gene is TRBJ2-1, the V gene TRBV9, with 8 bases identical to TRBD1. This CDR3 has 16 amino acids. Trimming at V came to 4 bases and at J to 4 bases, leaving 10 bases not matched to a gene. The germline V gene has CDR1 SGDLS and CDR2 YYNGEE. The chain's CDR3 is CASSPKTGASYNEQFF. The CDR3 nucleotides are TGTGCCAGCAGCCCTAAGACAGGGGCTTCGTACAATGAGCAGTTCTTC.

The chain uses TRBV7-2 and TRBJ2-3; D remains ambiguous. The CDR3 is 16 residues long. V gave up 5 bases and J gave up 1 base, with 16 bases separating them. The germline V gene encodes CDR1 SGHTA and CDR2 FQGNSA. In nucleotides, the CDR3 is TGTGCCAGCAGCCACTACTCCCCTTGGGGCACAGATACGCAGTATTTT. Amino acids: CASSHYSPWGTDTQYF. The full variable domain, with the rest looked up from reference TRBV7-2 and TRBJ2-3, is GAGVSQSPSNKVTEKGKDVELRCDPISGHTALYWYRQSLGQGLEFLIYFQGNSAPDKSGLPSDRFSAERTGGSVSTLTIQRTQQEDSAVYLCASSHYSPWGTDTQYFGPGTRLTVL.

This chain uses TRBV5-1 with TRBJ2-7, with D unresolved. V was pared by 0 bases and J by 0 bases, with 16 bases between. The germline CDR1 and CDR2 sequences are SGHRS and YFSETQ. This CDR3 is built from 17 residues. In DNA, the CDR3 is TGCGCCAGCAGCTTGGAGTGGGTCTTCCCAAGCTCCTACGAGCAGTACTTC. Protein product: CASSLEWVFPSSYEQYF. Looking up the rest from reference TRBV5-1 and TRBJ2-7 gives the full variable domain: KAGVTQTPRYLIKTRGQQVTLSCSPISGHRSVSWYQQTPGQGLQFLFEYFSETQRNKGNFPGRFSGRQFSNSRSEMNVSTLELGDSALYLCASSLEWVFPSSYEQYFGPGTRLTVT.

This clonotype turned up a few times. The chain recombines TRBV28 with TRBJ1-6, with D possibly being TRBD1 (5 bases). This CDR3 is built from 14 residues. Germline lookup yields CDR1 MDHEN and CDR2 SYDVKM. V was clipped by 1 base and J by 15 bases, with 16 bases between them. The CDR3: CASSLLDTESDLHF. Written as DNA, the CDR3 is TGTGCCAGCAGTTTATTGGACACCGAGTCGGACCTCCACTTT. The complete variable domain, with remaining parts taken from reference TRBV28 and TRBJ1-6, reads DVKVTQSSRYLVKRTGEKVFLECVQDMDHENMFWYRQDPGLGLRLIYFSYDVKMKEKGDIPEGYSVSREKKERFSLILESASTNQTSMYLCASSLLDTESDLHFGNGTRLTVT.

The chain uses TRBV11-2 and TRBJ2-5; 12 bases fit TRBD2. The germline gives CDR1 SGHAT, CDR2 FQNNGV. The CDR3 is 15 amino acids. J gave up 8 bases and V 2 bases, and 6 bases lay outside the gene matches. The CDR3 region has the DNA TGTGCCAGCAGCTTACGACTAGCGGGGGACGGTACCCAGTACTTC. It yields the protein CASSLRLAGDGTQYF. Looking up the rest from reference TRBV11-2 and TRBJ2-5 gives the full variable domain: EAGVAQSPRYKIIEKRQSVAFWCNPISGHATLYWYQQILGQGPKLLIQFQNNGVVDDSQLPKDRFSAERLKGVDSTLKIQPAKLEDSAVYLCASSLRLAGDGTQYFGPGTRLLVL.

J is TRBJ2-1 and V is TRBV29-1; TRBD2 might be the D (5 bases). Germline V lookup: CDR1 SQVTM, CDR2 ANQGSEA. Trimming pared 6 bases from V and 10 bases from J, leaving 13 bases between. The CDR3 covers 11 residues. The CDR3 DNA follows: TGCAGCGTCGCCGGGAACGGGGAGCAGTTCTTC. It specifies CSVAGNGEQFF.

This clonotype appeared a few times. This sequence joins TRBV6-5 and TRBJ1-2; D is undetermined. Germline CDR1 reads MNHEY; CDR2 reads SVGAGI. Trimming took off 1 base at V and 3 bases at J, with 12 bases between the two ends. The CDR3 is made up of 15 amino acids. The DNA for the CDR3 is TGTGCCAGCAGTTACTATAGCACCTCGGACTATGGCTACACCTTC. Amino acid sequence: CASSYYSTSDYGYTF.

This clonotype was observed a few times. The chain combines TRBV10-3 with TRBJ2-7; 10 bases are a match to TRBD1. V gave up 9 bases and J gave up 0 bases; unmatched junction bases: 8. This CDR3 is 15 amino acids long. The germline V gene encodes CDR1 ENHRY and CDR2 SYGVKD. CDR3 in amino acids: CAIGQGVGHSYEQYF. In nucleotides, the CDR3 is TGTGCCATAGGACAGGGGGTCGGGCACTCCTACGAGCAGTACTTC.

This clonotype was counted only a few times. J is TRBJ2-5 and V is TRBV20-1; 11 bases are a match to TRBD2. The ends lost 3 bases at V and 5 bases at J; junction bases unmatched: 5. This CDR3 is 14 amino acids long. CDR1 and CDR2 from the germline V gene are DFQATT and SNEGSKA (reference sequence). As DNA, the CDR3 is TGCAGTGCTAGCCGCACTAGCGGGAGTGAGACCCAGTACTTC. Its protein is CSASRTSGSETQYF.

This rearrangement joins TRBV6-2 or TRBV6-3 to TRBJ1-1, with TRBD1 matching 7 bases. V trimming: 2 bases; J trimming: 1 base; junction bases outside the gene matches: 7. Germline V gives CDR1 MNHEY, CDR2 SVGEGT. The CDR3 consists of 16 residues. The chain's CDR3 is CASSYRQGVGNTEAFF. DNA for the CDR3: TGTGCCAGCAGTTACCGGCAGGGGGTAGGGAACACTGAAGCTTTCTTT.

The rearrangement links TRBV2 to TRBJ2-3; 8 nucleotides align to TRBD1. This CDR3 has 18 residues. Germline V CDR1 and CDR2: SNHLY, FYNNEI. As DNA, the CDR3 is TGTACCATCTGCCAAGACAGGGGAGCGGCGCGGGGCACAGATACGCAGTATTTT. Its translation: CTICQDRGAARGTDTQYF. The variable domain in full, with the rest retrieved from reference TRBV2 and TRBJ2-3, is EPEVTQTPSHQVTQMGQEVILRCVPISNHLYFYWYRQILGQKVEFLVSFYNNEISEKSEIFDDQFSVERPDGSNFTLKIRSTKLEDSAMYFCTICQDRGAARGTDTQYFGPGTRLTVL.

This clonotype was picked up many times. This chain links TRBV29-1 with TRBJ2-2; D possibly corresponds to TRBD2 (5 bases). The CDR3 spans 12 residues. Trimming took 7 bases from V and 5 from J, leaving 11 bases between them. Germline assignment: CDR1 SQVTM and CDR2 ANQGSEA. CDR3 sequence reads: CSASRDTGELFF. As DNA, the CDR3 is TGCAGCGCTTCCCGGGATACCGGGGAGCTGTTTTTT.

This clonotype was seen repeatedly, ten times or more. The genes are TRBV7-8 and TRBJ2-2; TRBD1 is a possible D gene (6 bases). With 5 bases removed from V and 0 bases from J, the gap between germline ends came to 13 bases. CDR3 length: 16 residues. The germline V gene has CDR1 SGHVS and CDR2 FQNEAQ. The CDR3 sequence is CASSPGQFANTGELFF. The CDR3, as DNA: TGTGCCAGCAGCCCAGGACAGTTCGCGAACACCGGGGAGCTGTTTTTT.